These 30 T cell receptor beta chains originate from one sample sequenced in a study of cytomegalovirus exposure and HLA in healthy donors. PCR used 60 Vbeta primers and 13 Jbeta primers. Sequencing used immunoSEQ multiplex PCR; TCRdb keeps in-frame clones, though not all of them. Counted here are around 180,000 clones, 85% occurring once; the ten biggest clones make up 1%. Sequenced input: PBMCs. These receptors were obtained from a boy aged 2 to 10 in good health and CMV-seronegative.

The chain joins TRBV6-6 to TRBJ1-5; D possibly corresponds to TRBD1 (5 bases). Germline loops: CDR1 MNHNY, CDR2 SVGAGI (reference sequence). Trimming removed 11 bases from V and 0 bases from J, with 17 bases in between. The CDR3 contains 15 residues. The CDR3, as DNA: TGTGCCTCCGCCGGGGGGTTGAATAGCAATCAGCCCCAGCATTTT. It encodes CASAGGLNSNQPQHF.

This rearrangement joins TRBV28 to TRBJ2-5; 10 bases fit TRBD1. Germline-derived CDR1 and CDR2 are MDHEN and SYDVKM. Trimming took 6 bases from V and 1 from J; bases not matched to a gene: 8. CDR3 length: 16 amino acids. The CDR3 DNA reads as TGTGCCAGCAGGAAACCGGGACAGGGGCCCCAAGAGACCCAGTACTTC. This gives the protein CASRKPGQGPQETQYF.

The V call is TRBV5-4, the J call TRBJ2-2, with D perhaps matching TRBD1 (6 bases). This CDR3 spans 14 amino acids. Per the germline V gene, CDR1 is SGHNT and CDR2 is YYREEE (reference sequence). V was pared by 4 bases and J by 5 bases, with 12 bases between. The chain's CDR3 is CASSGNRVTGELFF. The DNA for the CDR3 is TGTGCCAGCAGCGGCAACAGGGTAACCGGGGAGCTGTTTTTT.

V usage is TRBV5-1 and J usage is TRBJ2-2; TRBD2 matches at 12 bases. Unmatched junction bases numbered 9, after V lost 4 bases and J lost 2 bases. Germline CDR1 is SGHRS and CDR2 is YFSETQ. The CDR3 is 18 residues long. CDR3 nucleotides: TGCGCCAGCAGCATCCCGACTAGCGGGAGTAGAAACACCGGGGAGCTGTTTTTT. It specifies CASSIPTSGSRNTGELFF. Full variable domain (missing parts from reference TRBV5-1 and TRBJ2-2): KAGVTQTPRYLIKTRGQQVTLSCSPISGHRSVSWYQQTPGQGLQFLFEYFSETQRNKGNFPGRFSGRQFSNSRSEMNVSTLELGDSALYLCASSIPTSGSRNTGELFFGEGSRLTVL.

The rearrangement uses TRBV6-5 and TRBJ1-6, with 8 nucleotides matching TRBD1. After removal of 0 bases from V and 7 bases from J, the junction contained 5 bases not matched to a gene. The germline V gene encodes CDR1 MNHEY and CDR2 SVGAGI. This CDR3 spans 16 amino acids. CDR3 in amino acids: CASSYSDRAGNSPLHF. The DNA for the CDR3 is TGTGCCAGCAGTTACTCGGACAGGGCGGGGAATTCACCCCTCCACTTT.

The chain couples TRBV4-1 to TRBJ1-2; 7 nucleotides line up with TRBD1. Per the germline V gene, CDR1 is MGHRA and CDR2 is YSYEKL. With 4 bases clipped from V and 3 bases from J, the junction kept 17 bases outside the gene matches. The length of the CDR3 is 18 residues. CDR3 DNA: TGCGCCAGCAGCCGCCTTCAAACCGGGACAGAGCGTCACTATGGCTACACCTTC. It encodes CASSRLQTGTERHYGYTF.

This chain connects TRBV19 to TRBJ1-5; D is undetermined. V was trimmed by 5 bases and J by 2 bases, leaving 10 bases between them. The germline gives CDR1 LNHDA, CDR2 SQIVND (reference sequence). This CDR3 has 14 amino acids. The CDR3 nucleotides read TGTGCCAGTAGTCCACCGGTGCGCAATCAGCCCCAGCATTTT. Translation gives CASSPPVRNQPQHF.

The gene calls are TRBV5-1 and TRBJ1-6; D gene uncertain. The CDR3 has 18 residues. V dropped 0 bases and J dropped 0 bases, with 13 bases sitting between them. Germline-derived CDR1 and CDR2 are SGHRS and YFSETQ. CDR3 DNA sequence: TGCGCCAGCAGCTTGGAGGCGGGCGGCGGCTCCTATAATTCACCCCTCCACTTT. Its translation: CASSLEAGGGSYNSPLHF.

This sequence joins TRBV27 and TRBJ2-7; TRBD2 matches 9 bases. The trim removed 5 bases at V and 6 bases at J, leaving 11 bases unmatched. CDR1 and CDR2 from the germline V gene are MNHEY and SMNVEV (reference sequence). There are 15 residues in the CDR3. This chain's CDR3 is CASSPRPSGIGEQYF. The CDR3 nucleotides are TGTGCCAGCAGTCCCCGTCCTAGCGGGATCGGCGAGCAGTACTTC.

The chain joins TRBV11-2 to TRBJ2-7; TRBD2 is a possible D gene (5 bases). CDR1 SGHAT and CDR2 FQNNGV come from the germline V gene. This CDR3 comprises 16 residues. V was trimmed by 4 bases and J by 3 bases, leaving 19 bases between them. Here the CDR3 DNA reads TGTGCCAGCAGCTATTTTAGCGACGGCCCTTACTACGAGCAGTACTTC. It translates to CASSYFSDGPYYEQYF.

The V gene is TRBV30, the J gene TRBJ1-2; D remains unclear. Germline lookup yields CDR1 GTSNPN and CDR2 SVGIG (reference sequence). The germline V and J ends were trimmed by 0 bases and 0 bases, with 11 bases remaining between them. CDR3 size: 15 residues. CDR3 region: CAWSVQNGANYGYTF. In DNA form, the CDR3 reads TGTGCCTGGAGTGTACAAAACGGAGCTAACTATGGCTACACCTTC.

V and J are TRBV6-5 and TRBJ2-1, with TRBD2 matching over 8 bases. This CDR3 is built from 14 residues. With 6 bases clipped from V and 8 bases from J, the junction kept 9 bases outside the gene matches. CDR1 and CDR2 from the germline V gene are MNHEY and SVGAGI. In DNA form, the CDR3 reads TGTGCCAGCAGCCCAGCGGGAGTCTCCCATGAGCAGTTCTTC. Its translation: CASSPAGVSHEQFF.

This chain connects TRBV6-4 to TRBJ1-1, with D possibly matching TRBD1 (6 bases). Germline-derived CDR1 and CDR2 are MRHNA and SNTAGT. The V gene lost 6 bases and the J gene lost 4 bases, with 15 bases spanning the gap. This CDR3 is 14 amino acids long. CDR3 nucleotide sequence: TGTGCCAGCAGGAGACAGGAGGAAAGCACTGAAGCTTTCTTT. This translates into CASRRQEESTEAFF.

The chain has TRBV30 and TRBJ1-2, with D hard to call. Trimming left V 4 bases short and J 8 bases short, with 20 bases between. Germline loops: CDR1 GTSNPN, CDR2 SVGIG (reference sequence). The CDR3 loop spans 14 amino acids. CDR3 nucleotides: TGTGCCTGGATAGACCCCTCTAACTATGGCGGCTACACCTTC. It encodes CAWIDPSNYGGYTF.

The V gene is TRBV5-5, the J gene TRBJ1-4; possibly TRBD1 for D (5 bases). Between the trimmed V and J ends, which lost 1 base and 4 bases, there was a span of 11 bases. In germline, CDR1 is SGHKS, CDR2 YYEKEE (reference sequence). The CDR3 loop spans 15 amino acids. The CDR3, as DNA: TGTGCCAGCAGCTTGCTCGGGGGGTATAATGAAAAACTGTTTTTT. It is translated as CASSLLGGYNEKLFF.

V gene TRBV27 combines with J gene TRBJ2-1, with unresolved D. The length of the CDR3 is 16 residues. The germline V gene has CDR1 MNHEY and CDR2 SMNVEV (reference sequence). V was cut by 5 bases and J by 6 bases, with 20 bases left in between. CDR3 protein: CASSRDSSKNINEQFF. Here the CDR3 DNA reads TGTGCCAGCAGTCGCGACTCGTCAAAAAATATCAATGAGCAGTTCTTC.

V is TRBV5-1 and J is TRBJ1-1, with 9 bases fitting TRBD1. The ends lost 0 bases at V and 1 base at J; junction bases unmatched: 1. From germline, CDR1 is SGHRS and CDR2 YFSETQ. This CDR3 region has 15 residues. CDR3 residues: CASSLVTGGNTEAFF. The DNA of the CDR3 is TGCGCCAGCAGCTTGGTGACAGGGGGGAACACTGAAGCTTTCTTT.

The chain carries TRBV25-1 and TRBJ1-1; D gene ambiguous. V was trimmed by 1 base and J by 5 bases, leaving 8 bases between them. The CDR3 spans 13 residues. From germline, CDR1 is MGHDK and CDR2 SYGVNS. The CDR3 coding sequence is TGTGCCAGCAGTGAATCTATACTGACTGAAGCTTTCTTT. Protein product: CASSESILTEAFF.

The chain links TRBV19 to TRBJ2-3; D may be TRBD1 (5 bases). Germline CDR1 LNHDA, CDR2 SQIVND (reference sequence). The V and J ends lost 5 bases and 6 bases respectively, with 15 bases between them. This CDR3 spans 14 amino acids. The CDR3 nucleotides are TGTGCCAGTAGTGTCGTTGGCAGGGCGGATACGCAGTATTTT. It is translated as CASSVVGRADTQYF.

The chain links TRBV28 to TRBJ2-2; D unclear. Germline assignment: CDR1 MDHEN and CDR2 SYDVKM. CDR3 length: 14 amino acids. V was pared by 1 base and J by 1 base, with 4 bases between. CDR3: CASSLLQNTGELFF. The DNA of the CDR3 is TGTGCCAGCAGTTTATTACAGAACACCGGGGAGCTGTTTTTT.

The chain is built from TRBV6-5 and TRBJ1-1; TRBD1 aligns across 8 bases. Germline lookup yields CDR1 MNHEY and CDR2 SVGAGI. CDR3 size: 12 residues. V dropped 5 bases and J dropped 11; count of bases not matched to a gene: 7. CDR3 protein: CASSPGGLEAFF. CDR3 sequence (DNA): TGTGCCAGCAGTCCAGGGGGCCTTGAGGCTTTCTTT.

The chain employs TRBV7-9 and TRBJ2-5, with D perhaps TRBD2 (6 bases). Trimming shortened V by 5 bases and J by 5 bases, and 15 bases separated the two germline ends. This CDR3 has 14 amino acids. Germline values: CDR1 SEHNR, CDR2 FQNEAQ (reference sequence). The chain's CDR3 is CASSGGRGWETQYF. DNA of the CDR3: TGTGCCAGCAGCGGAGGACGGGGGTGGGAGACCCAGTACTTC.

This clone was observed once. The CDR3 DNA reads as TGTGCCAGCAGTCAGACGAAGCGGGCGAGCTCCTACAATGAGCAGTTCTTC. It yields the protein CASSQTKRASSYNEQFF. The V gene is TRBV7-9, the J gene TRBJ2-1, with D maybe TRBD2 (6 bases). The V gene lost 6 bases and the J gene lost 0 bases, with 18 bases spanning the gap. This CDR3 comprises 17 residues. CDR1 is SEHNR and CDR2 is FQNEAQ in the germline V gene (reference sequence).

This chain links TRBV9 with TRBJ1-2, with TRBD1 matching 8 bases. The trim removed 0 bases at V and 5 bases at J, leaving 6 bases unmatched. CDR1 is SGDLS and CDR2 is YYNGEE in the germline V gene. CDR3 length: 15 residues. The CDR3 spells CASSVETGVRYGYTF. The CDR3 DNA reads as TGTGCCAGCAGCGTAGAGACAGGGGTAAGGTATGGCTACACCTTC.

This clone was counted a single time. The CDR3 bases are TGTGCCAGTAGTCCGGGACAGGGCTTTACCCCCGCTAATGAAAAACTGTTTTTT. This sequence encodes CASSPGQGFTPANEKLFF. The chain employs TRBV19 and TRBJ1-4; 9 positions match TRBD1. Germline CDR1 is LNHDA and CDR2 is SQIVND (reference sequence). The J segment lost 3 bases and the V segment lost 5 bases, leaving 13 bases of the junction unmatched. This CDR3 has 18 amino acids.

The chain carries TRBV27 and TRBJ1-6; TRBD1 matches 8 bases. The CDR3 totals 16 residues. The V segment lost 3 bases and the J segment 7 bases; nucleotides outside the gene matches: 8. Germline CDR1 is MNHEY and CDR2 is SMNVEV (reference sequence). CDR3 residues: CASSFSPRGQNSPLHF. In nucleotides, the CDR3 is TGTGCCAGCAGTTTCTCCCCCAGGGGGCAAAATTCACCCCTCCACTTT.

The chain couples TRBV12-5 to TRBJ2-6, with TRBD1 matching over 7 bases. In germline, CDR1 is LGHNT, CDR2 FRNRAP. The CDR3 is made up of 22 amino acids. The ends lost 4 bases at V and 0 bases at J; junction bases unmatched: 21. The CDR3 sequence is CASGSYLNPGTVHPSGANVLTF. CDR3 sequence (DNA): TGTGCTAGTGGTTCCTATCTAAACCCCGGGACAGTCCATCCCTCTGGGGCCAACGTCCTGACTTTC.

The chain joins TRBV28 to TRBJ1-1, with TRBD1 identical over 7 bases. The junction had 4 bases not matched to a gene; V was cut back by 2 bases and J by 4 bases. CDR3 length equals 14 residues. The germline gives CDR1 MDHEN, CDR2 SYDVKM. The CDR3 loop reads CASSLQGVGTEAFF. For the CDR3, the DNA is TGTGCCAGCAGTTTACAGGGGGTGGGCACTGAAGCTTTCTTT. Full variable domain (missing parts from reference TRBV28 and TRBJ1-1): DVKVTQSSRYLVKRTGEKVFLECVQDMDHENMFWYRQDPGLGLRLIYFSYDVKMKEKGDIPEGYSVSREKKERFSLILESASTNQTSMYLCASSLQGVGTEAFFGQGTRLTVV.

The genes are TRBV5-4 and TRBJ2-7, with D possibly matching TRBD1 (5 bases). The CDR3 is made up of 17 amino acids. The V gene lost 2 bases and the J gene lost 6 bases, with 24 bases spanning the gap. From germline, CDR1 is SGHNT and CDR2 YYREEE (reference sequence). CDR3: CASSFGSSPFAQGEQYF. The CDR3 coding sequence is TGTGCCAGCAGCTTTGGGTCCAGCCCTTTTGCCCAGGGCGAGCAGTACTTC.

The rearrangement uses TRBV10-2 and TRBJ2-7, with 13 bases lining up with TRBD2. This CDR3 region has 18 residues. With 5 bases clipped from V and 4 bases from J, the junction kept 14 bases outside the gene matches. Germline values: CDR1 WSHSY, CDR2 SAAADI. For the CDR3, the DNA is TGCGCCAGCAGTAAGTTAGGACTAGCGGGAGCGGGCGGGTACGAGCAGTACTTC. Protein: CASSKLGLAGAGGYEQYF.